The rows below give T cell receptor beta chains drawn from one sample of a study of lymphopenia after photon versus proton radiotherapy. Profiling relied on immunoSEQ multiplex PCR, and the TCRdb table lists in-frame clones only, not all of them. The table has 17,000 or so clones, roughly nine tenths seen once. Material: peripheral blood, obtained from a patient treated with proton-based radiotherapy. All receptors come from a man between 70 and 80 years old with pancreatic cancer. CDR3s include the opening cysteine and the closing phenylalanine or tryptophan. Fields, in order: D gene, clone size, J gene, V gene, CDR3 protein, CDR3 DNA. D genes are given only for firm matches. A clone size is listed for some rows: how often the clone was seen (once, few, many), or a class if it is expanded.

NA NA TRBJ2-2 TRBV5-1 CASSLAQNTGELFF TGCGCCAGCAGCTTGGCTCAGAACACCGGGGAGCTGTTTTTT
TRBD1 NA TRBJ1-1 TRBV30 CAWSVRLPGQLNTEAFF TGTGCCTGGAGTGTACGGCTACCGGGACAGCTGAACACTGAAGCTTTCTTT
TRBD2 NA TRBJ2-3 TRBV15 CATSRGGTSGPPDTQYF TGTGCCACCAGCAGGGGAGGGACTAGCGGGCCCCCAGATACGCAGTATTTT
NA NA TRBJ2-7 TRBV29-1 CSVESQGGYEQYF TGCAGCGTTGAATCCCAGGGAGGCTACGAGCAGTACTTC
NA NA TRBJ1-5 TRBV6-1 CASSELGDTSNQPQHF TGTGCCAGCAGTGAATTGGGGGACACTAGCAATCAGCCCCAGCATTTT
NA NA TRBJ2-3 TRBV5-1 CASSLEISTDTQYF TGCGCCAGCAGCTTGGAGATTAGCACAGATACGCAGTATTTT
TRBD2 NA TRBJ2-5 TRBV5-4 CASKSRGGDETQYF TGTGCCAGCAAAAGCCGGGGAGGGGATGAGACCCAGTACTTC
NA NA TRBJ1-4 TRBV5-1 CASSLDGTSEKLFF TGCGCCAGCAGCTTGGACGGGACATCTGAAAAACTGTTTTTT
TRBD1 few TRBJ1-1 TRBV6-5 CASSTRQGARTEAFF TGTGCCAGCAGTACGCGACAGGGGGCGCGGACTGAAGCTTTCTTT
TRBD1 few TRBJ2-7 TRBV5-1 CASSWSRTGERNEQYF TGCGCCAGCAGCTGGAGTCGGACAGGGGAGAGGAACGAGCAGTACTTC
NA NA TRBJ2-7 TRBV29-1 CSVDRQGGYEQYF TGCAGCGTTGACCGGCAGGGGGGCTACGAGCAGTACTTC
NA NA TRBJ1-1 TRBV10-3 CAISEGAPGAFF TGTGCCATCAGTGAGGGGGCACCCGGTGCTTTCTTT
NA NA TRBJ2-5 TRBV6-5 CASSYRARETQYF TGTGCCAGCAGTTATAGGGCTCGAGAGACCCAGTACTTC
NA NA TRBJ2-7 TRBV5-1 CASSLARDETYEQYF TGCGCCAGCAGCTTGGCCCGGGACGAAACCTACGAGCAGTACTTC
NA NA TRBJ2-7 TRBV15 CATSGGGGSYEQYF TGTGCCACCAGCGGGGGTGGGGGATCCTACGAGCAGTACTTC
NA NA TRBJ2-1 TRBV11-2 CASIRSIYNEQFF TGTGCCAGCATCCGGTCAATATACAATGAGCAGTTCTTC
TRBD1 once TRBJ2-2 TRBV11-2 CASSYTGVPGTGELFF TGTGCCAGCAGCTATACAGGGGTCCCTGGGACCGGGGAGCTGTTTTTT
NA few TRBJ1-1 TRBV2 CASSVRGAVTEAFF TGTGCCAGCAGTGTACGGGGGGCGGTCACTGAAGCTTTCTTT
TRBD1 NA TRBJ1-2 TRBV5-5 CASSYGQGGRYGYTF TGTGCCAGCAGCTACGGACAGGGAGGGAGGTATGGCTACACCTTC
NA NA TRBJ2-3 TRBV2 CASSEGLLSTDTQYF TGTGCCAGCAGTGAGGGTCTGTTATCCACAGATACGCAGTATTTT
NA NA TRBJ2-2 TRBV28 CASRTGQNTGELFF TGTGCCAGCAGGACGGGACAGAACACCGGGGAGCTGTTTTTT
TRBD1 NA TRBJ1-3 TRBV13 CASSLDRGSTGNTIYF TGTGCCAGCAGCTTAGACAGGGGCTCTACTGGAAACACCATATATTTT
NA once TRBJ1-5 TRBV11-2 CASSPREGEESQPQHF TGTGCCAGCAGCCCCAGGGAGGGGGAGGAAAGTCAGCCCCAGCATTTT
TRBD2 NA TRBJ2-1 TRBV2 CASGLGGVLEQFF TGTGCCAGCGGGCTTGGGGGGGTCTTGGAGCAGTTCTTC
TRBD1 NA TRBJ1-1 TRBV12-5 CASGKTGTGGMNTEAFF TGTGCTAGTGGTAAGACCGGGACAGGGGGTATGAACACTGAAGCTTTCTTT
TRBD1 NA TRBJ2-7 TRBV18 CASSPIELGQGSYEQYF TGTGCCAGCTCACCAATTGAGCTTGGACAGGGATCCTACGAGCAGTACTTC
NA NA TRBJ1-3 TRBV6-1 CASQTGAFSGNTIYF TGTGCCAGCCAAACGGGGGCTTTCTCTGGAAACACCATATATTTT
TRBD1 few TRBJ1-1 TRBV19 CASSNPRQGGTEAFF TGTGCCAGTAGTAATCCACGACAGGGAGGAACTGAAGCTTTCTTT